Presented here are 8 T cell receptor beta chains from one specimen sequenced in a study of T-cell reconstitution after alpha-beta-depleted transplantation in children. Unique molecular identifiers tagged the TCRbeta library. MiXCR, applied by TCRdb to the PCR reads, yields one record per CDR3 protein. The data show a few hundred thousand distinct CDR3 sequences, about a sixth seen once. This material consisted of PBMCs, mostly from graft donor cells, taken 360 days after TCRalphabeta/CD19-depleted stem cell transplant. The source of these receptors is a boy in the first two years of life who had a stem cell transplant for Wiskott-Aldrich syndrome, so the T cells may come from the graft donor.

This clonotype was counted between two and nine times. The chain couples TRBV5-1 to TRBJ2-2, with 7 bases lining up with TRBD1. This CDR3 comprises 14 residues. V lost 4 bases and J lost 6; bases outside the gene matches: 6. CDR1 and CDR2 from the germline V gene are SGHRS and YFSETQ. CDR3 region: CASSEWQGAGELFF. The CDR3 DNA is TGCGCCAGCAGCGAATGGCAGGGGGCCGGGGAGCTGTTTTTT.

The rearrangement uses TRBV7-9 and TRBJ2-7; D unresolved. The CDR3 spans 14 residues. Germline CDR1 and CDR2: SEHNR and FQNEAQ (reference sequence). Trimming stripped 2 bases from V and 5 bases from J, with 13 bases between. The CDR3 sequence is CASSLNLSANEQYF. The DNA of the CDR3 is TGTGCCAGCAGCTTAAATCTTTCGGCGAACGAGCAGTACTTC.

The chain links TRBV14 to TRBJ2-3; D is possibly TRBD1 (6 bases). V gave up 1 base and J gave up 2 bases, with 13 bases separating them. The CDR3 has 16 residues. From germline, CDR1 is SGHDN and CDR2 FVKESK. CDR3 residues: CASSQVRQVHTDTQYF. The CDR3 DNA reads TGTGCCAGCAGCCAAGTTCGACAGGTCCACACAGATACGCAGTATTTT.

The V call is TRBV15, the J call TRBJ2-1; no clear D. Between the trimmed V and J ends, which lost 0 bases and 5 bases, there was a span of 14 bases. This CDR3 contains 16 residues. Germline CDR1 is LNHNV and CDR2 is YYDKDF (reference sequence). CDR3 region: CATSRETHHLDNEQFF. The DNA of the CDR3 is TGTGCCACCAGCAGAGAGACCCACCACCTAGACAATGAGCAGTTCTTC. The variable domain in full, with the rest retrieved from reference TRBV15 and TRBJ2-1, is DAMVIQNPRYQVTQFGKPVTLSCSQTLNHNVMYWYQQKSSQAPKLLFHYYDKDFNNEADTPDNFQSRRPNTSFCFLDIRSPGLGDTAMYLCATSRETHHLDNEQFFGPGTRLTVL.

This clonotype came up many times. The chain carries TRBV20-1 and TRBJ2-1; a weak D match, TRBD1 (6 bases). CDR3 size: 13 residues. CDR1 is DFQATT, CDR2 SNEGSKA, per germline (reference sequence). The ends were cut back, 4 bases at V and 4 bases at J, with 11 bases in the middle. The CDR3 nucleotides read TGCAGTGCTACAGGGGATTTTTACAATGAGCAGTTCTTC. As protein: CSATGDFYNEQFF.

The rearrangement links TRBV5-5 to TRBJ2-7, with D uncertain. The CDR3 is made up of 15 amino acids. V lost 4 bases and J 2 bases, leaving 16 bases between the germline ends. The germline V gene encodes CDR1 SGHKS and CDR2 YYEKEE (reference sequence). The CDR3 spells CASSQWSRSTYEQYF. The CDR3 DNA is TGTGCCAGCAGCCAGTGGAGTAGGAGTACCTACGAGCAGTACTTC. Using reference TRBV5-5 and TRBJ2-7 for the parts outside the CDR3, the full variable domain is DAGVTQSPTHLIKTRGQQVTLRCSPISGHKSVSWYQQVLGQGPQFIFQYYEKEERGRGNFPDRFSARQFPNYSSELNVNALLLGDSALYLCASSQWSRSTYEQYFGPGTRLTVT.

The chain has TRBV7-2 and TRBJ2-4; TRBD2 might be the D (5 bases). V was pared by 0 bases and J by 9 bases, with 9 bases between. Germline V gene data show CDR1 as SGHTA and CDR2 as FQGNSA. The CDR3 sequence is 13 residues long. The CDR3 nucleotides read TGTGCCAGCAGCTTAGCGGGAGTGGCCATTCAGTACTTC. Translated: CASSLAGVAIQYF.

The CDR3: CASSLVSVRTDTQYF. CDR3 DNA sequence: TGCGCCAGCAGCTTGGTGTCCGTCCGCACAGATACGCAGTATTTT. The J gene is TRBJ2-3, the V gene TRBV5-1; D is unresolved. Deletions cut 0 bases from V and 1 base from J, with 9 bases between. This CDR3 region has 15 residues. Per germline, CDR1 SGHRS and CDR2 YFSETQ.